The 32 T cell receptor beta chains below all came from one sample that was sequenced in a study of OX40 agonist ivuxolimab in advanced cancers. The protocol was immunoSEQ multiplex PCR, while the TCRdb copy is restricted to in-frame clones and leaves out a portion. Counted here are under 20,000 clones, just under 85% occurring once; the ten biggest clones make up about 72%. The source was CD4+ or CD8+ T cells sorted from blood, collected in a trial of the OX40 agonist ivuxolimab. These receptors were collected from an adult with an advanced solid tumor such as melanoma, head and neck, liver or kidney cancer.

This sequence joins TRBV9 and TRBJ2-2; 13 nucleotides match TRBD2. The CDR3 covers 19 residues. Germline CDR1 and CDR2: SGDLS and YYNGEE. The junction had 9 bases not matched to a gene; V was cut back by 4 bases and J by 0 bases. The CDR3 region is CASSIPTSGRVSNTGELFF. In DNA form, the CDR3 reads TGTGCCAGCAGCATACCAACTAGCGGGAGGGTGTCGAACACCGGGGAGCTGTTTTTT. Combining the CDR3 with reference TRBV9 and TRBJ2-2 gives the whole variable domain DSGVTQTPKHLITATGQRVTLRCSPRSGDLSVYWYQQSLDQGLQFLIQYYNGEERAKGNILERFSAQQFPDLHSELNLSSLELGDSALYFCASSIPTSGRVSNTGELFFGEGSRLTVL.

In DNA, the CDR3 is TGTGCCAGCACGTACGCCCAGGAGACCCAGTACTTC. It specifies CASTYAQETQYF. The rearrangement joins TRBV25-1 to TRBJ2-5; D gene ambiguous. CDR1 MGHDK and CDR2 SYGVNS come from the germline V gene. Trimming removed 7 bases from V and 5 bases from J, with 11 bases in between. The CDR3 length is 12 residues.

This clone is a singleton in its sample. CDR3 in DNA: TGTGCCAGCAGTCGCCTGGCGGTTGGAGGGGAGCTGTTTTTT. It translates to CASSRLAVGGELFF. The J gene is TRBJ2-2, the V gene TRBV27; D gene uncertain. This CDR3 contains 14 residues. The V end was cut by 5 bases, the J end by 8 bases, with 15 bases between. Germline CDR1 is MNHEY and CDR2 is SMNVEV (reference sequence).

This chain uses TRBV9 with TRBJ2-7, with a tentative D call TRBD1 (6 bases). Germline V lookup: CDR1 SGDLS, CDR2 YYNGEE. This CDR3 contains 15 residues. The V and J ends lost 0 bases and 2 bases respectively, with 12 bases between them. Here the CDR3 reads CASSVGAGVAYEQYF. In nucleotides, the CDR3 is TGTGCCAGCAGCGTAGGGGCAGGGGTTGCCTACGAGCAGTACTTC.

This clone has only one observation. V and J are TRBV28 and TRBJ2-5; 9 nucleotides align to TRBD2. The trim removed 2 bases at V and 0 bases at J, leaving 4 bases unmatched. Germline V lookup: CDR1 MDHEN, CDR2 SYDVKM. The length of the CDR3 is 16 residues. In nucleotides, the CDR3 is TGTGCCAGCAGTTTAACGGCTAGCGGGAACCAAGAGACCCAGTACTTC. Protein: CASSLTASGNQETQYF.

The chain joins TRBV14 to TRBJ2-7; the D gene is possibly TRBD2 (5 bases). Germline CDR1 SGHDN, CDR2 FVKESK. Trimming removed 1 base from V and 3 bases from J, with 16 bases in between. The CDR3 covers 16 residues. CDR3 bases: TGTGCCAGCAGCCAAGTAAACCCGGGAATTAGCTACGAGCAGTACTTC. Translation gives CASSQVNPGISYEQYF.

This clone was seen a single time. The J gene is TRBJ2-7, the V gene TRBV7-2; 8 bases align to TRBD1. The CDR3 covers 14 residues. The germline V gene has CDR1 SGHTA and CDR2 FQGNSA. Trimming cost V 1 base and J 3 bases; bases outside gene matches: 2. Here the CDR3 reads CASSLEGTGYEQYF. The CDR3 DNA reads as TGTGCCAGCAGCTTAGAAGGGACAGGCTACGAGCAGTACTTC.

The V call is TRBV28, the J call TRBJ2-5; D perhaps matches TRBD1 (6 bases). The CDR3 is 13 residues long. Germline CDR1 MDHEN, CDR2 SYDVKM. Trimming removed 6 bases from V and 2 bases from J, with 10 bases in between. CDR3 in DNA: TGTGCCAGCAGGCTACAGGGTCAAGAGACCCAGTACTTC. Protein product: CASRLQGQETQYF.

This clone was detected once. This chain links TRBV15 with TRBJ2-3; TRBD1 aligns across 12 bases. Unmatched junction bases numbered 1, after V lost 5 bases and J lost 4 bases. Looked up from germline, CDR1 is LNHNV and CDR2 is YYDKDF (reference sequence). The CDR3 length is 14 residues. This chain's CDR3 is CATSRDRGPDTQYF. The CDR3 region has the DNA TGTGCCACCAGCCGGGACAGGGGGCCAGATACGCAGTATTTT.

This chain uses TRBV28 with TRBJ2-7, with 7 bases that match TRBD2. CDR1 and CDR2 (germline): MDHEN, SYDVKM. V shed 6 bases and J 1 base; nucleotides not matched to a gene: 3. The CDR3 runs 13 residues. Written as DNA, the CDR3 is TGTGCCAGCAGACTAGCGCAATCCTACGAGCAGTACTTC. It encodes CASRLAQSYEQYF.

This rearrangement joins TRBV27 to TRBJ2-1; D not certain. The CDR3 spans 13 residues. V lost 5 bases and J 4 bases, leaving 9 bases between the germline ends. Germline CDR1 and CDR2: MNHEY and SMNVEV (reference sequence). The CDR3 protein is CASSPPEYNEQFF. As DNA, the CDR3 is TGTGCCAGCAGTCCCCCGGAGTACAATGAGCAGTTCTTC.

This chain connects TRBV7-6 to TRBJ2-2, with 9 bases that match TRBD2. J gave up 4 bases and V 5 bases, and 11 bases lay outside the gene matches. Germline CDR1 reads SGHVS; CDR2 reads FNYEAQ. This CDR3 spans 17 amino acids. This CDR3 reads CASSPTSGGSGTGELFF. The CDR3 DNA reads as TGTGCCAGCAGCCCCACCAGCGGGGGGTCGGGCACCGGGGAGCTGTTTTTT.

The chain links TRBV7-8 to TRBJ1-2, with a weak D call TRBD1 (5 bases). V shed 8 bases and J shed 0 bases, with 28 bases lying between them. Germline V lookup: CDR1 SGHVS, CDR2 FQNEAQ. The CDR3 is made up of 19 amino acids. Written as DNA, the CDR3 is TGTGCCAGCCGATTACCCGCAGGGCTACCCGATGCCTCTAACTATGGCTACACCTTC. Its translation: CASRLPAGLPDASNYGYTF. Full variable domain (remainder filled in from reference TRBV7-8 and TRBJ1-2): GAGVSQSPRYKVAKRGQDVALRCDPISGHVSLFWYQQALGQGPEFLTYFQNEAQLDKSGLPSDRFFAERPEGSVSTLKIQRTQQEDSAVYLCASRLPAGLPDASNYGYTFGSGTRLTVV.

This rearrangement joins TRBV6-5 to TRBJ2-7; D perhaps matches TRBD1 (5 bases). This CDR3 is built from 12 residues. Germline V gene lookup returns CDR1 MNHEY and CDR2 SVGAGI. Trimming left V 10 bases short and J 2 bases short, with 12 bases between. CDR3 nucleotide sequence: TGTGCCACCTCCGACAGTCCCTACGAGCAGTACTTC. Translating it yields CATSDSPYEQYF.

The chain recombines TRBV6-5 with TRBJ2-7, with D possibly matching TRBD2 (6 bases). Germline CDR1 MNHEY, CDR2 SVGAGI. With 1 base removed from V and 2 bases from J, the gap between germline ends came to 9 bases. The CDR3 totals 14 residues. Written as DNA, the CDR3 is TGTGCCAGCAGTTACTTTGCGGGGCCCTACGAGCAGTACTTC. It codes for CASSYFAGPYEQYF.

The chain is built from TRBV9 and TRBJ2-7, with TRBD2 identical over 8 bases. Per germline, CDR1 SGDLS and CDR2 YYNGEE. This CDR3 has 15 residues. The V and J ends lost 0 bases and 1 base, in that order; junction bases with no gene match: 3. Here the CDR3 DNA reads TGTGCCAGCAGCGTAGACTCTAGCGGGTCCTACGAGCAGTACTTC. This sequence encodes CASSVDSSGSYEQYF.

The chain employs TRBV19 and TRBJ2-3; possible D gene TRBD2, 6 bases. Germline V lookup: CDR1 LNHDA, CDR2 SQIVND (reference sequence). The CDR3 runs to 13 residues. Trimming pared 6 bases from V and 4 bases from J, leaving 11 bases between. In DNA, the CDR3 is TGTGCCAGTAGGTCGGGACTGGCAGATACGCAGTATTTT. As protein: CASRSGLADTQYF.

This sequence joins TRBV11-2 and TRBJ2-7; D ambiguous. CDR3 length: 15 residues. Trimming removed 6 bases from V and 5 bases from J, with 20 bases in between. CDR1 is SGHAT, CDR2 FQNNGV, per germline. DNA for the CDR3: TGTGCCAGCAGTAACACCCTGGTAGTAACCCACGAGCAGTACTTC. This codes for CASSNTLVVTHEQYF. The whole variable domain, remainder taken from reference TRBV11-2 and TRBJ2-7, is EAGVAQSPRYKIIEKRQSVAFWCNPISGHATLYWYQQILGQGPKLLIQFQNNGVVDDSQLPKDRFSAERLKGVDSTLKIQPAKLEDSAVYLCASSNTLVVTHEQYFGPGTRLTVT.

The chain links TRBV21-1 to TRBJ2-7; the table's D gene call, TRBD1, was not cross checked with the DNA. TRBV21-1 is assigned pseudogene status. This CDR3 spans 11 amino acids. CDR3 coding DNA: TGTGCCAGTGGACACGGCTACGAGCAGTACTTC. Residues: CASGHGYEQYF.

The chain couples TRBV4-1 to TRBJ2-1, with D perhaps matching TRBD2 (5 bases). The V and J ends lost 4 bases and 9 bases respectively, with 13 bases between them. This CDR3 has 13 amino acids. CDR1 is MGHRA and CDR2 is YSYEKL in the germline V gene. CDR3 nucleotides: TGCGCCAGCAGCCTCCCGATAGAGGGTGAGCAGTTCTTC. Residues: CASSLPIEGEQFF.

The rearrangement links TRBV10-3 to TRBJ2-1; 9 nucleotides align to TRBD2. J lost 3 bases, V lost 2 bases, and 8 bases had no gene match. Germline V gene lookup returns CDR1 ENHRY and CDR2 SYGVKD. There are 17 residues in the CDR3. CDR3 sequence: CAISEPSGMVNYNEQFF. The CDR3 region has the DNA TGTGCCATCAGTGAGCCTAGCGGGATGGTCAACTACAATGAGCAGTTCTTC.

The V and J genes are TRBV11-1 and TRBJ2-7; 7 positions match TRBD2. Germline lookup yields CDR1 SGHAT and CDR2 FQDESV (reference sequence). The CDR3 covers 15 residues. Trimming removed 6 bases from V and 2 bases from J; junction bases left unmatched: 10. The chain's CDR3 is CASSPEGGRPYEQYF. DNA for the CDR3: TGTGCCAGCAGTCCAGAGGGAGGGCGTCCCTACGAGCAGTACTTC.

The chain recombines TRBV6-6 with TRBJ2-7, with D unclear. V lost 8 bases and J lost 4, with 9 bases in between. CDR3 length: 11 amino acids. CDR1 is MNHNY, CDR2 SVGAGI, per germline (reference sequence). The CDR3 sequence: CASASDYEQYF. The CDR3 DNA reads TGTGCCAGCGCCTCAGATTACGAGCAGTACTTC.

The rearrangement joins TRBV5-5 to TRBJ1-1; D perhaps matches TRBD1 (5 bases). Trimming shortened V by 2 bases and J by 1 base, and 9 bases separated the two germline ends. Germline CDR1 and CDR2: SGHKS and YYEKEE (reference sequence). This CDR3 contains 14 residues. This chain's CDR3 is CASSFIGENTEAFF. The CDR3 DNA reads TGTGCCAGCAGCTTCATAGGGGAGAACACTGAAGCTTTCTTT. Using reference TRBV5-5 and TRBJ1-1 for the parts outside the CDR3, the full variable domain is DAGVTQSPTHLIKTRGQQVTLRCSPISGHKSVSWYQQVLGQGPQFIFQYYEKEERGRGNFPDRFSARQFPNYSSELNVNALLLGDSALYLCASSFIGENTEAFFGQGTRLTVV.

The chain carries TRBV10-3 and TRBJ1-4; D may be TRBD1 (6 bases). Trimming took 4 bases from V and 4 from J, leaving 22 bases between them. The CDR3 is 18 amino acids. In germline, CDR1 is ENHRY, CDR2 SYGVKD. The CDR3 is CAISAFYRDKPFNEKLFF. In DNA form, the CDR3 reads TGTGCCATCAGTGCCTTTTATAGGGACAAACCGTTTAATGAAAAACTGTTTTTT.

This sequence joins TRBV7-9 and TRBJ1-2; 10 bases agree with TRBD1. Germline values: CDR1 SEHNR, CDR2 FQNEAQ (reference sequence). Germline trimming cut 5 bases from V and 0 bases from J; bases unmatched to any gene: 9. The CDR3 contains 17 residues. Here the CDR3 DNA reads TGTGCCAGCAGCGGACAGGGGGAGGAAGCCCCTAACTATGGCTACACCTTC. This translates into CASSGQGEEAPNYGYTF.

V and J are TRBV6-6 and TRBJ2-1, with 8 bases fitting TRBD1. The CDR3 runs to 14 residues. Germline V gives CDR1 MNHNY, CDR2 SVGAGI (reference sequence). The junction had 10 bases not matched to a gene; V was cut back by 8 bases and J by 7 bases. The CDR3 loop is CASRLGQALNEQFF. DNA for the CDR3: TGTGCCAGCCGCCTGGGACAGGCTTTAAATGAGCAGTTCTTC.

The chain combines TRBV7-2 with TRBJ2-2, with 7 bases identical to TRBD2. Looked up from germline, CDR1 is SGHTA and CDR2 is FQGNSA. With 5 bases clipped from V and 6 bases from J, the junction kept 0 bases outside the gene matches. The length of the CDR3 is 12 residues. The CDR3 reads CASSGLAGELFF. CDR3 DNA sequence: TGTGCCAGCAGCGGACTAGCCGGGGAGCTGTTTTTT.

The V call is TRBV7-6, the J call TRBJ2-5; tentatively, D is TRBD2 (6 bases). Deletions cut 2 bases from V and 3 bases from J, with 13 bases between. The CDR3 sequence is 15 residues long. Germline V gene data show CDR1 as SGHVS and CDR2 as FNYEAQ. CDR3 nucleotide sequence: TGTGCCAGCAGCTTATCGATTAGCGGAGAAGAGACCCAGTACTTC. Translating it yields CASSLSISGEETQYF.

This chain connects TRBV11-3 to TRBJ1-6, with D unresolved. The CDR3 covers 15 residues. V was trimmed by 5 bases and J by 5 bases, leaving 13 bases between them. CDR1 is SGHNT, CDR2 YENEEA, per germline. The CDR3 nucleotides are TGTGCCAGCAGCCAAGAAGGTCCCAATAATTCACCCCTCCACTTT. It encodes CASSQEGPNNSPLHF. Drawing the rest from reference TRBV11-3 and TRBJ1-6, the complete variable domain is EAGVVQSPRYKIIEKKQPVAFWCNPISGHNTLYWYLQNLGQGPELLIRYENEEAVDDSQLPKDRFSAERLKGVDSTLKIQPAELGDSAVYLCASSQEGPNNSPLHFGNGTRLTVT.

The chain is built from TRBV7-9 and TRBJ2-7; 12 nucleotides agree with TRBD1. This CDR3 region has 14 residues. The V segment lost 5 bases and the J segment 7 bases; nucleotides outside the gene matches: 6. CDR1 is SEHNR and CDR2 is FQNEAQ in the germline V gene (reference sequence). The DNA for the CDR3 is TGTGCCAGCAGCGGGGACAGGGGGCACGGGGAGCAGTACTTC. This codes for CASSGDRGHGEQYF. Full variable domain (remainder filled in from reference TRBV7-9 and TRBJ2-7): DTGVSQNPRHKITKRGQNVTFRCDPISEHNRLYWYRQTLGQGPEFLTYFQNEAQLEKSRLLSDRFSAERPKGSFSTLEIQRTEQGDSAMYLCASSGDRGHGEQYFGPGTRLTVT.

The chain's CDR3 is CASSPRTGDCPYEQYF. DNA for the CDR3: TGTGCCAGCAGCCCCCGGACAGGGGACTGTCCCTACGAGCAGTACTTC. J is TRBJ2-7 and V is TRBV21-1; TRBD1 is the table's D call, not checked against the DNA. TRBV21-1 is flagged as a pseudogene. The CDR3 totals 16 residues.